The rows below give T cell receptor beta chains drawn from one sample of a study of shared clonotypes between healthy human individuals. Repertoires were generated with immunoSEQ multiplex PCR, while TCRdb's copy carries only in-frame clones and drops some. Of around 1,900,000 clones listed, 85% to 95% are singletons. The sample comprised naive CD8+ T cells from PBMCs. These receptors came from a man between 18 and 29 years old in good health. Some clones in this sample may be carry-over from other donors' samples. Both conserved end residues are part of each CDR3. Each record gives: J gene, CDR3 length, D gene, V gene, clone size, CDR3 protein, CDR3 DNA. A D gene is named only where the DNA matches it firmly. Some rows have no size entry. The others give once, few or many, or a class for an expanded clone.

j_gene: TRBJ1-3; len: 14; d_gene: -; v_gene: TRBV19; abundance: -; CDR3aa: CASSSRPLGNTIYF; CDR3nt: TGTGCCAGTAGTAGCAGACCGCTGGGAAACACCATATATTTT
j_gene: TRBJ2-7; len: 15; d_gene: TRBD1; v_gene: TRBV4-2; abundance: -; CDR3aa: CASSQERTGFYEQYF; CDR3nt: TGTGCCAGCAGCCAAGAAAGGACAGGGTTCTACGAGCAGTACTTC
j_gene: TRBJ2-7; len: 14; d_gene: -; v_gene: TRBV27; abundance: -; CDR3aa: CASSLSLQGAEQYF; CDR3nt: TGTGCCAGCAGTCTAAGCCTACAGGGAGCCGAGCAGTACTTC
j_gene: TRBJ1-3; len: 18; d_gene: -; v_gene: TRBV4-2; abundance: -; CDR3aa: CASSQDNGPMVAGNTIYF; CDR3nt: TGTGCCAGCAGCCAAGATAACGGCCCCATGGTGGCTGGAAACACCATATATTTT
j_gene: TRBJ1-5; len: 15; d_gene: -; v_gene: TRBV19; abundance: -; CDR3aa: CASTEVSYSNQPQHF; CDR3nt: TGTGCCAGTACCGAGGTGTCATATAGCAATCAGCCCCAGCATTTT
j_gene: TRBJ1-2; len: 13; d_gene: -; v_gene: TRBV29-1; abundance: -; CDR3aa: CSVKDTPKYGYTF; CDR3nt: TGCAGCGTTAAGGACACACCTAAGTATGGCTACACCTTC
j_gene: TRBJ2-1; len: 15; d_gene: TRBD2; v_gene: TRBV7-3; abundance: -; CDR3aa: CASSLTGTIGDEQFF; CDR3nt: TGTGCCAGCAGCCTAACCGGGACTATCGGGGATGAGCAGTTCTTC
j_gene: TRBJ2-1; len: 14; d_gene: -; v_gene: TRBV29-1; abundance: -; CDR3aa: CSGTVVSSYNEQFF; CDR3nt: TGCAGCGGAACGGTGGTCAGCTCCTACAATGAGCAGTTCTTC
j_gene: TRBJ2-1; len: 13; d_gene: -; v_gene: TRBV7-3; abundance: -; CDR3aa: CASSLGGRHEQFF; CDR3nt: TGTGCCAGCAGCTTAGGAGGGAGGCATGAGCAGTTCTTC
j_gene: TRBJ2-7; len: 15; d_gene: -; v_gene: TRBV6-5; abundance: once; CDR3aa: CASSQGWEIPREQYF; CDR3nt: TGTGCCAGCAGCCAAGGGTGGGAGATCCCGCGAGAGCAGTACTTC
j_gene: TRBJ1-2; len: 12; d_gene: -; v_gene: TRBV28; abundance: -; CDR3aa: CASSPSIVEYTF; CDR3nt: TGTGCCAGCAGCCCTTCAATTGTTGAGTACACCTTC
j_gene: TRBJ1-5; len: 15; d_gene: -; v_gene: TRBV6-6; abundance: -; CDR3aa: CASSPQMREGQPQHF; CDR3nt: TGTGCCAGCAGTCCGCAGATGAGGGAGGGTCAGCCCCAGCATTTT
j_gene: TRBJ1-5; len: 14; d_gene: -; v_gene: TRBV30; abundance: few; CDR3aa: CAWSEDLSNQPQHF; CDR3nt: TGTGCCTGGAGTGAGGACCTCAGCAATCAGCCCCAGCATTTT
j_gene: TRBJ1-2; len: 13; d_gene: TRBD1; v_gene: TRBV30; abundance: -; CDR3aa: CAFLPGQANGYTF; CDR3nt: TGTGCCTTTTTACCGGGACAGGCGAATGGCTACACCTTC
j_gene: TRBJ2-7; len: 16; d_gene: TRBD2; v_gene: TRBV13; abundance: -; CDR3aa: CASSFHRAGGAYEQYF; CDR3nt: TGTGCCAGCAGCTTCCATCGAGCGGGAGGGGCCTACGAGCAGTACTTC
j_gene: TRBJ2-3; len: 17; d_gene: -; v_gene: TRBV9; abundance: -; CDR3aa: CASSVATGARSTDTQYF; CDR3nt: TGTGCCAGCAGCGTAGCTACGGGGGCGCGGAGCACAGATACGCAGTATTTT
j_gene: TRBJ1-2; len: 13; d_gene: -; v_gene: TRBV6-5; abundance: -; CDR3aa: CASSYSEGGGYTF; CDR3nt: TGTGCCAGCAGTTACTCGGAAGGGGGTGGCTACACCTTC
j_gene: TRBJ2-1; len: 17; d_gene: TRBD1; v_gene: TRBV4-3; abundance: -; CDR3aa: CASSQDLGTESYNEQFF; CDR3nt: TGCGCCAGCAGCCAAGACCTCGGGACAGAATCCTACAATGAGCAGTTCTTC
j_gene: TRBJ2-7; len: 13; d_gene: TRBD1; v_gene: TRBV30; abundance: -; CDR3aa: CAWCDRVVYEQYF; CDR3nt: TGTGCCTGGTGTGACAGGGTGGTTTACGAGCAGTACTTC
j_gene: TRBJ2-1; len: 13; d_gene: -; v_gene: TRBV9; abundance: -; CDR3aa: CASSDSVANEQFF; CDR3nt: TGTGCCAGCAGCGATAGTGTAGCCAATGAGCAGTTCTTC
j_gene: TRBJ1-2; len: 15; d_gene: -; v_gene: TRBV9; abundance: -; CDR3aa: CASSVAASGGYGYTF; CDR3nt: TGTGCCAGCAGCGTAGCGGCTTCGGGAGGATATGGCTACACCTTC
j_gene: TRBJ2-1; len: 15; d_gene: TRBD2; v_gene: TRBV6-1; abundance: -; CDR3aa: CASSEAGSSGSEQFF; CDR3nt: TGTGCCAGCAGTGAAGCGGGTAGTAGCGGGAGTGAGCAGTTCTTC
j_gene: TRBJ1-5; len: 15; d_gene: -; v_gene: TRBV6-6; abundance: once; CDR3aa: CASSFVLGDNQPQHF; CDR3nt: TGTGCCAGCAGTTTCGTGTTAGGGGATAATCAGCCCCAGCATTTT
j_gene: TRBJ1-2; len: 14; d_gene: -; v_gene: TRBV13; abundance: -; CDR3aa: CASSPGRGNYGYTF; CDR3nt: TGTGCCAGCAGCCCCGGCAGGGGCAACTATGGCTACACCTTC